The following is a T cell receptor beta chain sequence with its context. The data were taken from a study of Ad26.COV2.S vaccination and SARS-CoV-2 variants. Only in-frame clones appear in the TCRdb table, and some are missing; sequencing was by immunoSEQ multiplex PCR. Counted here are some 480,000 clones, around 88% occurring once; the ten biggest clones make up about 13%. Treatment described: roughly 20 received Ad26.COV2.S at low or high dose, single or two shots; 5 received placebo; per-sample allocation not given. Collection of samples fell on day 63 after the first vaccine or placebo injection. The TCR originated in a person between 18 and 60 years old who received the Ad26.COV2.S COVID-19 vaccine or a placebo. Sequencing used peripheral blood, obtained in a trial of Ad26.COV2.S vaccine versus placebo.

The CDR3 DNA reads as TGTGCCTGGAGTGGCGGTCCCAGGCAGTACTTC. This sequence encodes CAWSGGPRQYF. This sequence joins TRBV30 and TRBJ2-5; D is unclear. CDR3 length equals 11 residues. Germline V gives CDR1 GTSNPN, CDR2 SVGIG (reference sequence). Trimming pared 1 base from V and 11 bases from J, leaving 11 bases between. Complete variable domain (other parts from reference TRBV30 and TRBJ2-5): SQTIHQWPATLVQPVGSPLSLECTVEGTSNPNLYWYRQAAGRGLQLLFYSVGIGQISSEVPQNLSASRPQDRQFILSSKKLLLSDSGFYLCAWSGGPRQYFGPGTRLLVL.